The rows below give T cell receptor beta chains drawn from one sample of a study of vaccination and CD4 T cells after COVID-19. No antigens are known for them. Each CDR3 protein is one row after TCRdb ran MiXCR on the PCR reads. The sample gives roughly 7,000 distinct CDR3 sequences, roughly 70% of which show up once; around 17% is in the top ten. The sequenced sample consisted of CD4+ T cells from blood, cultured in vitro. The receptors originated from a human donor who had recovered from COVID-19. Each CDR3 is given with its conserved first and last residue. The D gene is left open where the match is weak. Expanded clones get a size class; other rows say once, few or many, or leave the size out.

>17|TRBD1|TRBJ1-5|TRBV27|.
CASSPGTGGAREQPQHF
TGTGCCAGCAGTCCAGGTACAGGGGGCGCCAGGGAACAGCCCCAGCATTTT
>16|TRBD2|TRBJ2-7|TRBV6-1|.
CASSPVSGRTSYEQYF
TGTGCCAGCAGCCCAGTAAGCGGGAGGACCTCCTACGAGCAGTACTTC
>14|TRBD1|TRBJ2-7|TRBV15|.
CATSIRDRSYEQYF
TGTGCCACCAGCATCCGGGACAGATCCTACGAGCAGTACTTC
>17|TRBD1|TRBJ1-5|TRBV28|.
CASSTTGRGRGGQPQHF
TGTGCCAGCAGTACAACAGGCAGGGGGCGAGGGGGCCAGCCCCAGCATTTT
>14|.|TRBJ1-5|TRBV6-1|.
CASSPDVGNQPQHF
TGTGCCAGCAGCCCCGATGTGGGGAATCAGCCCCAGCATTTT
>12|.|TRBJ1-5|TRBV7-2|.
CASSARGQPQHF
TGTGCCAGCAGCGCACGGGGTCAGCCCCAGCATTTT
>15|TRBD1|TRBJ2-5|TRBV19|.
CATSDRGRQGETQYF
TGTGCCACCTCGGACAGGGGCAGGCAAGGAGAGACCCAGTACTTC
>16|TRBD1|TRBJ2-7|TRBV6-1|.
CASSKIQGAKPYEQYF
TGTGCCAGCAGTAAAATACAGGGGGCAAAACCCTACGAGCAGTACTTC
>17|TRBD1|TRBJ1-5|TRBV20-1|.
CSARDWARQGASQPQHF
TGCAGTGCTAGAGATTGGGCCCGACAGGGGGCAAGCCAGCCCCAGCATTTT
>13|.|TRBJ1-5|TRBV7-2|.
CASSPGDFQPQHF
TGTGCCAGCAGCCCGGGGGATTTTCAGCCCCAGCATTTT
>14|TRBD1|TRBJ2-5|TRBV6-1|once
CASSADRGRETQYF
TGTGCCAGCAGTGCCGACAGGGGGCGAGAGACCCAGTACTTC
>14|.|TRBJ2-6|TRBV27|.
CASSFLSGANVLTF
TGTGCCAGCAGTTTCCTCTCTGGGGCCAACGTCCTGACTTTC
>14|.|TRBJ2-5|TRBV5-4|.
CASSLEGNRETQYF
TGTGCCAGCAGCTTGGAGGGGAACCGGGAGACCCAGTACTTC
>20|.|TRBJ2-1|TRBV20-1|few
CSARVRAGLRLTKTYNEQFF
TGCAGTGCTAGAGTCCGAGCAGGGTTGCGCCTAACCAAAACCTACAATGAGCAGTTCTTC
>16|.|TRBJ2-7|TRBV6-5|.
CASSSELAESSYEQYF
TGTGCCAGCAGTTCGGAATTAGCGGAGAGCTCCTACGAGCAGTACTTC
>15|TRBD1|TRBJ2-3|TRBV7-7|.
CASSRTGASTDTQYF
TGTGCCAGCAGCAGGACAGGAGCTAGCACAGATACGCAGTATTTT